Following are 3 T cell receptor beta chains from one sample sequenced in a study of blood T cells in healthy people across ages. The second PCR ran about 7 to 12 cycles with a sample-barcoded 5' primer and J-beta primers. A single record per CDR3 protein comes from TCRdb applying MiXCR to the 5' RACE reads. This table has about 640,000 distinct CDR3 sequences, about 54% appearing once. Source material: blood. Receptor source: a man in his 60s in good health.

V gene TRBV5-1 combines with J gene TRBJ1-2, with 7 bases lining up with TRBD1. In germline, CDR1 is SGHRS, CDR2 YFSETQ. The CDR3 is 15 amino acids. Trimming removed 4 bases from V and 0 bases from J; junction bases left unmatched: 6. Here the CDR3 DNA reads TGCGCCAGCAGCATACAGGGGAGAGCTAACTATGGCTACACCTTC. Its translation is CASSIQGRANYGYTF.

The J gene is TRBJ2-4, the V gene TRBV15, with a weak D call TRBD2 (5 bases). Per germline, CDR1 LNHNV and CDR2 YYDKDF (reference sequence). This CDR3 contains 17 residues. V lost 11 bases to trimming and J lost 0 bases, with 23 bases between them. CDR3 sequence: CAASGRRGELAKNIQYF. The CDR3 coding sequence is TGTGCCGCAAGCGGCAGGAGAGGAGAGCTAGCCAAAAACATTCAGTACTTC.

This chain connects TRBV4-1 to TRBJ2-3; D assignment may be TRBD1 or TRBD2 (5 bases each). The CDR3 runs to 15 residues. The germline V gene has CDR1 MGHRA and CDR2 YSYEKL. Trimming left V 5 bases short and J 4 bases short, with 16 bases between. The CDR3, as DNA: TGCGCCAGCAGCTTTAGCCGGGACCTCTCAGATACGCAGTATTTT. It codes for CASSFSRDLSDTQYF.